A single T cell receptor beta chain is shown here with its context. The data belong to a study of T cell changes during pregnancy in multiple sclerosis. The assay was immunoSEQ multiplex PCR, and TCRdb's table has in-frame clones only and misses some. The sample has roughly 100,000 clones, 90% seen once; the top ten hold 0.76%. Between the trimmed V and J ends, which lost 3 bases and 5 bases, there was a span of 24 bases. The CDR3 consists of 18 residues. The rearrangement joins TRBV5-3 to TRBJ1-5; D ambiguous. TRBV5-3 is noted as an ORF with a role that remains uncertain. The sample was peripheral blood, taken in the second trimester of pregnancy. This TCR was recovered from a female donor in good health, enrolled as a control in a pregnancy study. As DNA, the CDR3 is TGTGCCAGAAGCTGTAGCTCTCTCAGCAATCCTATTCATCAGCCCCAGCATTTT. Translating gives CARSCSSLSNPIHQPQHF.